Sequencing of this T cell receptor (beta chain) was carried out in a study of T cells in tumors and immune-related adverse events (dated by TCRdb to the early 2020s). The TCR beta locus was amplified and sequenced with the immunoSEQ assay, yielding bulk TCR Vbeta CDR3 data. The paper's data handling went like this. CDR3s were excluded if they were non-productive, were shorter than 7 amino acids, or did not start with C or end with F/W. Analysis was restricted to specimens with at least 1000 reads, and each clonotype was defined at the amino acid level. Clonality was computed as 1 minus Pielou's evenness. To equalize library sizes, abundance-weighted random subsampling with replacement was performed and repeated 100 times so that 95% confidence intervals could be reported. Repertoire overlap was quantified with the Morisita overlap index, and the top 40 clones per specimen were checked for overlap with the irAE. What TCRdb holds here is the immuneACCESS table cut down to in-frame rearrangements. Part of the clones is not present; checked against another copy, under half of the missing clones reflect an unresolved V gene, and the others are unexplained. V and J calls and clone size are given by that table; D and trimming were obtained from the DNA. The sample has a few thousand clones on record, roughly 86% of them singletons. The ten top clones hold 20% to 25% of the sample.

Remarks on this clone: Its antigen is not yet known. No base quality information exists; no much larger clone differs at one position.

What this sample's treatment or condition label stands for: nivolumab (PD-1 blockade) given before sampling. The DNeasy Blood and Tissue Kit was used to extract DNA from formalin-fixed paraffin-embedded specimens. CDR3 length: 10 amino acids, cysteine to phenylalanine. Just the 30-base CDR3 DNA is kept, in frame starting at base 1. The V and J ends are trimmed by 3 bases and 15 bases, leaving 12 bases between them. CDR1 and CDR2 were assigned from the germline V gene (reference sequence) as DFQATT and SNEGSKA. The source of this sequence is a female donor with metastatic renal cell carcinoma. This sample comprised skin tissue, obtained from a patient treated with anti-PD-1 therapy. The rearrangement joined TRBV20-1 to TRBJ2-1; the D gene is unclear. The CDR3 corresponds to CSASEDQAFF. The DNA reads TGCAGTGCTAGTGAAGACCAGGCGTTCTTC.